Below are 21 T cell receptor beta chains sequenced from a single sample in a study of control samples from healthy donors and cancer patients. Produced via immunoSEQ multiplex PCR; TCRdb's table is partial and in-frame only. Of around 70,000 clones listed, around 93% were seen once; the top ten hold 2.8%. What was sequenced was blood. All receptors derive from a woman aged 30 to 39 in good health.

The chain combines TRBV12-3 or TRBV12-4 with TRBJ1-2; D may be TRBD1 (6 bases). The CDR3 is made up of 12 amino acids. The V and J ends lost 5 bases and 4 bases respectively, with 8 bases between them. The CDR3 loop is CASSTTGYGYTF. Here the CDR3 DNA reads TGTGCCAGCAGTACGACAGGCTATGGCTACACCTTC.

Written as DNA, the CDR3 is TGTGCCAGCTCAGAGTATGGGGATAACAATCAGCCCCAGCATTTT. Translation: CASSEYGDNNQPQHF. The V call is TRBV18, the J call TRBJ1-5, with D uncertain. The CDR3 consists of 15 residues. Trimming removed 5 bases at V and 3 bases at J, with 14 bases between. Germline CDR1 is KGHSH and CDR2 is LQKENI.

The chain is built from TRBV10-3 and TRBJ2-1; tentative D call: TRBD2 (7 bases). There are 14 residues in the CDR3. Germline V lookup: CDR1 ENHRY, CDR2 SYGVKD. The germline V and J ends were trimmed by 10 bases and 2 bases, with 15 bases remaining between them. In DNA, the CDR3 is TGTGCCACGGAGGGGGGGAGGACCTACAATGAGCAGTTCTTC. Translated: CATEGGRTYNEQFF.

The chain employs TRBV28 and TRBJ1-5; D gene uncertain. Per the germline V gene, CDR1 is MDHEN and CDR2 is SYDVKM. Trimming cost V 5 bases and J 1 base, with 6 bases left between them. This CDR3 region has 13 residues. The DNA of the CDR3 is TGTGCCAGCAGTCTTATGAGCAATCAGCCCCAGCATTTT. Translation gives CASSLMSNQPQHF.

The chain recombines TRBV6-4 with TRBJ2-2; the match to TRBD2 covers 7 bases. CDR1 and CDR2 (germline): MRHNA, SNTAGT. The CDR3 has 14 amino acids. Trimming took 2 bases from V and 6 from J; bases not matched to a gene: 3. CDR3 amino acids: CASSDGGGAGELFF. CDR3 coding DNA: TGTGCCAGCAGTGACGGCGGGGGTGCCGGGGAGCTGTTTTTT.

This chain uses TRBV15 with TRBJ1-5; no definite D call. Germline-derived CDR1 and CDR2 are LNHNV and YYDKDF (reference sequence). This CDR3 is built from 17 residues. V lost 0 bases to trimming and J lost 0 bases, with 12 bases between them. CDR3 nucleotide sequence: TGTGCCACCAGCAGAGATCGGGCAGGAATTAGCAATCAGCCCCAGCATTTT. Its translation: CATSRDRAGISNQPQHF.

The chain combines TRBV15 with TRBJ1-4; 7 nucleotides align to TRBD1. This CDR3 has 15 residues. Germline CDR1 LNHNV, CDR2 YYDKDF (reference sequence). Trimming removed 0 bases from V and 8 bases from J; junction bases left unmatched: 6. CDR3 protein: CATSRETGKGEKLFF. The DNA for the CDR3 is TGTGCCACCAGCAGAGAGACAGGGAAAGGAGAAAAACTGTTTTTT.

The rearrangement joins TRBV3-1 (or the pseudogene TRBV3-2) to TRBJ2-1; tentatively, D is TRBD1 (6 bases). Germline V lookup: CDR1 LGHDT, CDR2 YNNKEL (reference sequence). The CDR3 totals 14 residues. V was clipped by 3 bases and J by 12 bases, with 18 bases between them. For the CDR3, the DNA is TGTGCCAGCAGCCACCGGGACACCCTACAGGGGCAGTTCTTC. Its translation: CASSHRDTLQGQFF.

The J gene is TRBJ1-2, the V gene TRBV5-1, with D possibly being TRBD1 (5 bases). V was cut by 3 bases and J by 3 bases, with 12 bases left in between. Germline V gives CDR1 SGHRS, CDR2 YFSETQ. The length of the CDR3 is 14 residues. Here the CDR3 reads CASSSGTFDYGYTF. DNA of the CDR3: TGCGCCAGCAGCTCCGGGACGTTCGACTATGGCTACACCTTC.

The chain employs TRBV7-9 and TRBJ1-5; unclear D gene. The CDR3 loop spans 14 amino acids. V was pared by 5 bases and J by 1 base, with 9 bases between. Germline V gene lookup returns CDR1 SEHNR and CDR2 FQNEAQ (reference sequence). This chain's CDR3 is CASSPKGSNQPQHF. CDR3 nucleotide sequence: TGTGCCAGCAGCCCTAAGGGAAGCAATCAGCCCCAGCATTTT.

In this sample, this clone turned up once. V gene TRBV10-2 combines with J gene TRBJ1-2; D might be TRBD1 (5 bases). The V gene's germline CDR1 is WSHSY and CDR2 SAAADI. The CDR3 has 14 amino acids. V was cut by 10 bases and J by 3 bases, with 18 bases left in between. Here the CDR3 reads CAISHGHGDYGYTF. DNA of the CDR3: TGCGCCATCTCTCATGGACACGGAGACTATGGCTACACCTTC.

J is TRBJ2-2 and V is TRBV6-5; weak D call: TRBD2 (6 bases). The CDR3 is 14 amino acids. Trimming shortened V by 7 bases and J by 5 bases, and 14 bases separated the two germline ends. Per germline, CDR1 MNHEY and CDR2 SVGAGI. CDR3 amino acids: CASILQGGTGELFF. Here the CDR3 DNA reads TGTGCCAGCATCCTCCAGGGAGGAACCGGGGAGCTGTTTTTT.

CDR3 in amino acids: CASSQERGETLAFF. For the CDR3, the DNA is TGTGCCAGCAGCCAAGAACGGGGGGAGACACTGGCTTTCTTT. This sequence joins TRBV14 and TRBJ1-1, with D possibly TRBD1 on 5 matching bases. CDR3 size: 14 residues. Trimming shortened V by 0 bases and J by 11 bases, and 16 bases separated the two germline ends. CDR1 and CDR2 from the germline V gene are SGHDN and FVKESK.

In the case of this clone: A junction boundary mismatches the germline segment, possibly from a read error. The genes are TRBV10-3 and TRBJ2-2, with D possibly being TRBD2 (7 bases). Germline CDR1 and CDR2: ENHRY and SYGVKD. The CDR3 extends over 15 amino acids. In DNA form, the CDR3 reads TGTGCCACCAGTTTGGGGGGGCCGAACACCGGGGAGCTGTTTTTT. Translating it yields CATSLGGPNTGELFF.

The chain uses TRBV15 and TRBJ1-4; a possible D gene is TRBD1 (5 bases). The CDR3 is made up of 15 amino acids. V dropped 1 base and J dropped 8 bases, with 14 bases sitting between them. CDR1 is LNHNV and CDR2 is YYDKDF in the germline V gene (reference sequence). As DNA, the CDR3 is TGTGCCACCAGCAGAGTTAGGGGCCTTAGAGAAAAACTGTTTTTT. Translation gives CATSRVRGLREKLFF.

The chain joins TRBV18 to TRBJ2-5; 11 nucleotides agree with TRBD2. The J segment lost 2 bases and the V segment lost 6 bases, leaving 2 bases of the junction unmatched. This CDR3 has 14 amino acids. The germline gives CDR1 KGHSH, CDR2 LQKENI. The CDR3 coding sequence is TGTGCCAGCTCGCGGACTAGCGGGCAAGAGACCCAGTACTTC. Its translation: CASSRTSGQETQYF. The full variable domain, completed using reference TRBV18 and TRBJ2-5, is NAGVMQNPRHLVRRRGQEARLRCSPMKGHSHVYWYRQLPEEGLKFMVYLQKENIIDESGMPKERFSAEFPKEGPSILRIQQVVRGDSAAYFCASSRTSGQETQYFGPGTRLLVL.

The V call is TRBV2, the J call TRBJ1-4; no clear D. V was pared by 7 bases and J by 3 bases, with 12 bases between. Germline assignment: CDR1 SNHLY and CDR2 FYNNEI. The CDR3 extends over 14 amino acids. The CDR3 spells CASTPSPANEKLFF. CDR3 sequence (DNA): TGTGCCAGCACCCCGTCCCCAGCTAATGAAAAACTGTTTTTT.

Comments on this clone: Other DNA sequences in this specimen translate into the identical CDR3. The genes are TRBV19 and TRBJ1-1, with a possible D match to TRBD1 (5 bases). CDR1 is LNHDA and CDR2 is SQIVND in the germline V gene (reference sequence). This CDR3 contains 13 residues. V dropped 7 bases and J dropped 2 bases, with 11 bases sitting between them. The CDR3 sequence: CASTPGGNTEAFF. In DNA, the CDR3 is TGTGCCAGTACCCCCGGGGGTAACACTGAAGCTTTCTTT.

The J gene is TRBJ1-3, the V gene TRBV3-1 (or the pseudogene TRBV3-2), with D unclear. V lost 0 bases and J 3 bases, leaving 12 bases between the germline ends. The germline V gene encodes CDR1 LGHDT and CDR2 YNNKEL (reference sequence). This CDR3 contains 16 residues. CDR3: CASSQEGVGIGNTIYF. The CDR3, as DNA: TGTGCCAGCAGCCAAGAAGGAGTGGGAATTGGAAACACCATATATTTT.

The chain has TRBV14 and TRBJ2-3; 12 positions agree with TRBD2. The CDR3 has 16 amino acids. Germline loops: CDR1 SGHDN, CDR2 FVKESK. Trimming cost V 4 bases and J 1 base; bases outside gene matches: 3. This CDR3 reads CASSPRLAGGTDTQYF. CDR3 DNA sequence: TGTGCCAGCAGCCCCCGACTAGCGGGGGGCACAGATACGCAGTATTTT.

The gene calls are TRBV27 and TRBJ1-1; TRBD1 might be the D (6 bases). Trimming shortened V by 4 bases and J by 9 bases, and 18 bases separated the two germline ends. Per the germline V gene, CDR1 is MNHEY and CDR2 is SMNVEV (reference sequence). The length of the CDR3 is 14 residues. The CDR3, as DNA: TGTGCCAGCAGTTCCCCGGGGGGGGGCGGAAAAGCTTTCTTT. Amino acids: CASSSPGGGGKAFF.